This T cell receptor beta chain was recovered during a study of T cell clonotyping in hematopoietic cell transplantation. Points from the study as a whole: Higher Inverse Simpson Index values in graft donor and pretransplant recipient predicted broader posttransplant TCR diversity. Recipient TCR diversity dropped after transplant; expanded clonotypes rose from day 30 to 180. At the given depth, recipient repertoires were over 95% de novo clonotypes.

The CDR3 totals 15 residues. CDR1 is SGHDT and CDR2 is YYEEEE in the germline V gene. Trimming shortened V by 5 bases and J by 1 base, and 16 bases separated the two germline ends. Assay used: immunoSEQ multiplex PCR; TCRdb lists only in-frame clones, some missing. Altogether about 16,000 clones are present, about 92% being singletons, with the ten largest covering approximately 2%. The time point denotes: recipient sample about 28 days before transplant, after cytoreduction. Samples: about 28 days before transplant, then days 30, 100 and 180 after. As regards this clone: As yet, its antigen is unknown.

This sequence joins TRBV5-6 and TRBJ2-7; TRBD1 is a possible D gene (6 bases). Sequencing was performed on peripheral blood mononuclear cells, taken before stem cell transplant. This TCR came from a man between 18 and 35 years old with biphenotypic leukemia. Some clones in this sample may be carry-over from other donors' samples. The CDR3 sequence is CASRPDRLPSYEQYF. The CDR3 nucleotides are TGTGCCAGCAGACCCGACAGGTTACCTTCCTACGAGCAGTACTTC.